Each of the 3 T cell receptor beta chains below was sequenced from the same sample in a study of vaccination and CD4 T cells after COVID-19. Treatment meaning: approximately 11-day PBMC culture with coronavirus spike peptide pools or control peptides (ViraFEST assay). The unexposed donor's CD4+ T cells were collected before the COVID-19 pandemic (2011-2018). Sequenced with the Oncomine TCR Beta short-read assay was DNA taken from cultured CD4+ T cells. In TCRdb, the PCR reads were re-called with MiXCR into one record per CDR3 protein. The sample contains 7,000 or so distinct CDR3 sequences, approximately 38% of which appear only once. Their cognate antigens are unknown. The sample consisted of CD4+ T cells from blood, cultured in vitro. All receptors come from a human donor in good health.

This clonotype was seen a handful of times. The chain employs TRBV20-1 and TRBJ2-1; D is uncertain. CDR3 size: 11 residues. The V gene lost 4 bases and the J gene lost 4 bases, with 5 bases spanning the gap. Germline loops: CDR1 DFQATT, CDR2 SNEGSKA (reference sequence). The CDR3 DNA reads as TGCAGTGCTACCACGTACAATGAGCAGTTCTTC. This sequence encodes CSATTYNEQFF.

This clonotype was picked up a small number of times. V is TRBV6-1 and J is TRBJ1-5, with 7 bases lining up with TRBD1. The CDR3 covers 15 residues. Germline CDR1 and CDR2: MNHNS and SASEGT. V was clipped by 10 bases and J by 2 bases; unmatched bases: 11. CDR3 in DNA: TGTGCCATCAGACAGGGAACGGTGGGCAATCAGCCCCAGCATTTT. This sequence encodes CAIRQGTVGNQPQHF.

The chain couples TRBV28 to TRBJ2-7, with 12 bases identical to TRBD1. V lost 5 bases to trimming and J lost 5 bases; unmatched junction nucleotides: 7. CDR1 and CDR2 from the germline V gene are MDHEN and SYDVKM. The CDR3 extends over 15 amino acids. The CDR3 sequence: CASSPFGTGGNEQYF. CDR3 coding DNA: TGTGCCAGCAGTCCTTTTGGGACAGGGGGCAACGAGCAGTACTTC.